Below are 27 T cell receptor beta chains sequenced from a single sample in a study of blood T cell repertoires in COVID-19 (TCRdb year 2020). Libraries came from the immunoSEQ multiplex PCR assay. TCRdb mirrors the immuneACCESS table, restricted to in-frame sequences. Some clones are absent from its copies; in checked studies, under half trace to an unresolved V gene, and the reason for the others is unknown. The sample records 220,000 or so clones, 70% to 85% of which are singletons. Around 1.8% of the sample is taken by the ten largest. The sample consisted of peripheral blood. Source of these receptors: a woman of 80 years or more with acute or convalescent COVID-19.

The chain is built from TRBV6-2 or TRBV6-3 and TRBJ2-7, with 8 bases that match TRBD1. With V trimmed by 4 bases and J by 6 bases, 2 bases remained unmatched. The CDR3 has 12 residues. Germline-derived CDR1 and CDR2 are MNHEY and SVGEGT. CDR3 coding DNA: TGTGCCAGCAGTTCAGGGGGCCGCGAGCAGTACTTC. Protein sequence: CASSSGGREQYF.

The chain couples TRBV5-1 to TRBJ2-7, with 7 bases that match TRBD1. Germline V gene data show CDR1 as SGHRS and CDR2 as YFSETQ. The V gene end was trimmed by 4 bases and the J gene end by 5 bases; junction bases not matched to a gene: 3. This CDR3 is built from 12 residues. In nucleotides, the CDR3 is TGCGCCAGCAGCGGGGACAGTCACGAGCAGTACTTC. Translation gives CASSGDSHEQYF.

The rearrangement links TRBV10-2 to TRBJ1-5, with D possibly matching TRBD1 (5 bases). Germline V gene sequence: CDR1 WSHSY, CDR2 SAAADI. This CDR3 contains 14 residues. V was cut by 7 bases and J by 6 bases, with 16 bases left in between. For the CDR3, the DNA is TGCGCCAGCACCCACGAGAGGGGAGGTCAGCCCCAGCATTTT. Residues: CASTHERGGQPQHF.

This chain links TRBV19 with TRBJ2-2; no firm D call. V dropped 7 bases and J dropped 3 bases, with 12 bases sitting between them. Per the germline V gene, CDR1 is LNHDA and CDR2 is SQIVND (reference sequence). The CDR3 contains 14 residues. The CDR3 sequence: CASTLDEYTGELFF. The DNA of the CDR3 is TGTGCCAGTACCCTAGACGAATACACCGGGGAGCTGTTTTTT.

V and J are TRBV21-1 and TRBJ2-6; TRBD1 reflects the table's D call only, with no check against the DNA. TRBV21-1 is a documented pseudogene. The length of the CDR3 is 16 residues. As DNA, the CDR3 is TGTGCCAGCAGCAAGCCCCAGGGCTCTGGGGCCAACGTCCTGACTTTC. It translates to CASSKPQGSGANVLTF.

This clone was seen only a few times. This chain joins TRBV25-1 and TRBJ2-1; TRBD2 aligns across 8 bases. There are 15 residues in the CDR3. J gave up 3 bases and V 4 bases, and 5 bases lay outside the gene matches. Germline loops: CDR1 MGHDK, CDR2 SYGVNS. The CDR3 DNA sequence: TGTGCCAGCAGTGCCAGGCGGGAGGACTACAATGAGCAGTTCTTC. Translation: CASSARREDYNEQFF.

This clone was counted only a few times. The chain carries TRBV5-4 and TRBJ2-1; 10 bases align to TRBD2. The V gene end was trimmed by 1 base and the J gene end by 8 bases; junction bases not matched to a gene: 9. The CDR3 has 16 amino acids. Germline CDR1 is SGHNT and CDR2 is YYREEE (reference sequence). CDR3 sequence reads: CASSLLEREGGYEQFF. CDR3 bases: TGTGCCAGCAGCTTGCTCGAGCGGGAGGGCGGGTATGAGCAGTTCTTC.

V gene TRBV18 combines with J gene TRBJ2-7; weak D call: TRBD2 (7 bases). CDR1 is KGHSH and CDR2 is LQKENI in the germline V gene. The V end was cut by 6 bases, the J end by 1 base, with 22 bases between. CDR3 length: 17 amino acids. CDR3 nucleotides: TGTGCCAGCTCCCCTATCTTGGGAGGGGGTTCATCCTACGAGCAGTACTTC. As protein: CASSPILGGGSSYEQYF.

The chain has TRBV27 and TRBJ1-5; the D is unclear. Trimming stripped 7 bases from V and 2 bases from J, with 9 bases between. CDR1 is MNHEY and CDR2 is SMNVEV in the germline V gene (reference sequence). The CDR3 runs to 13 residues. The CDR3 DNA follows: TGTGCCAGCAAACCAGTGGGCAATCAGCCCCAGCATTTT. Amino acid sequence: CASKPVGNQPQHF.

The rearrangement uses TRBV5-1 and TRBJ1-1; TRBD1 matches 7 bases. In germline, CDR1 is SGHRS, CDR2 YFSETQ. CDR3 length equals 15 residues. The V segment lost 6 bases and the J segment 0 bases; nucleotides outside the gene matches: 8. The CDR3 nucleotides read TGCGCCAGCACCGACAGGGATTATTTGAACACTGAAGCTTTCTTT. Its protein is CASTDRDYLNTEAFF.

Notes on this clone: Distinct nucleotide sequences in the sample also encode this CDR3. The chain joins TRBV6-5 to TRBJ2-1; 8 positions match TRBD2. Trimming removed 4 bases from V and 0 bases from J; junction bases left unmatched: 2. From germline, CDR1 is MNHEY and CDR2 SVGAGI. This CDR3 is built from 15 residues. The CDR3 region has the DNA TGTGCCAGCAGTTTCACTAGCGGCTCCTACAATGAGCAGTTCTTC. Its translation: CASSFTSGSYNEQFF.

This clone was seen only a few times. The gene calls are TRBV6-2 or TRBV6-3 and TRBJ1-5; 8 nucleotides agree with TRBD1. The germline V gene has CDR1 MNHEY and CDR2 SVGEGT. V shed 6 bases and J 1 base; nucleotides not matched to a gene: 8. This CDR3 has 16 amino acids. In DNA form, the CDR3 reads TGTGCCAGCAGCAGGACAGGGAAGAAGAGCAATCAGCCCCAGCATTTT. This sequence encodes CASSRTGKKSNQPQHF.

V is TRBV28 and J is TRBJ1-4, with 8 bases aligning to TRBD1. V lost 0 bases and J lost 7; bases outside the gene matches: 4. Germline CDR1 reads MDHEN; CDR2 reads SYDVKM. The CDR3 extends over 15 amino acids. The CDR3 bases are TGTGCCAGCAGTTTATGGGCAGGGGGCTTTGAAAAACTGTTTTTT. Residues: CASSLWAGGFEKLFF.

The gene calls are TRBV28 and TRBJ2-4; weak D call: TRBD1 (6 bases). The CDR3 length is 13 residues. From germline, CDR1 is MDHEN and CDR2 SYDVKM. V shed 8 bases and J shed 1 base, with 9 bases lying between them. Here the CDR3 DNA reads TGTGCCAGCTTCGACAGGGCCAAAAACATTCAGTACTTC. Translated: CASFDRAKNIQYF. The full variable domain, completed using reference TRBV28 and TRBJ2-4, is DVKVTQSSRYLVKRTGEKVFLECVQDMDHENMFWYRQDPGLGLRLIYFSYDVKMKEKGDIPEGYSVSREKKERFSLILESASTNQTSMYLCASFDRAKNIQYFGAGTRLSVL.

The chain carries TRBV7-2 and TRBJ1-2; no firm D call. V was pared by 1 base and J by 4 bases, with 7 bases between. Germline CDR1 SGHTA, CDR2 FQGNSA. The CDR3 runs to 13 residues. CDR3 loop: CASSLGGSYGYTF. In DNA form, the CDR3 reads TGTGCCAGCAGCTTAGGAGGAAGCTATGGCTACACCTTC. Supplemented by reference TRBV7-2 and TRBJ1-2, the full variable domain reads GAGVSQSPSNKVTEKGKDVELRCDPISGHTALYWYRQSLGQGLEFLIYFQGNSAPDKSGLPSDRFSAERTGGSVSTLTIQRTQQEDSAVYLCASSLGGSYGYTFGSGTRLTVV.

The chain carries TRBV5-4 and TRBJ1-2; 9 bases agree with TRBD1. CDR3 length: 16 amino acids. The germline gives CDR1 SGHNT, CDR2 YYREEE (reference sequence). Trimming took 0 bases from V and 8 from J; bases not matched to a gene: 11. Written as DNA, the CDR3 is TGTGCCAGCAGCTTGGTCGGGACAGGGAAGGGAAGCGGCTACACCTTC. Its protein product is CASSLVGTGKGSGYTF.

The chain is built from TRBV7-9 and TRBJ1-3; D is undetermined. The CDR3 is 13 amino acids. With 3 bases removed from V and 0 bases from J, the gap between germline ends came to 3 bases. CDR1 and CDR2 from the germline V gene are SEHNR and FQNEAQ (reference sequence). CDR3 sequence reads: CASSFNSGNTIYF. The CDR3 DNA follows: TGTGCCAGCAGCTTCAACTCTGGAAACACCATATATTTT.

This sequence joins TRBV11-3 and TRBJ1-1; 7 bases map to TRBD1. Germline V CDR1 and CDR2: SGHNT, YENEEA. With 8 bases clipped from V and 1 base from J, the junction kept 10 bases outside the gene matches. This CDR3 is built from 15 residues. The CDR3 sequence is CASSQGGGRNTEAFF. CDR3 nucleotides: TGTGCCAGCTCCCAGGGGGGAGGAAGGAACACTGAAGCTTTCTTT.

CDR3 DNA sequence: TGTGCCAGCAGCTCTGGGGCAGGGCCCGCTTTCTTT. Translated: CASSSGAGPAFF. The chain couples TRBV5-4 to TRBJ1-1; tentatively, D is TRBD1 (5 bases). Trimming left V 3 bases short and J 11 bases short, with 14 bases between. This CDR3 spans 12 amino acids. In germline, CDR1 is SGHNT, CDR2 YYREEE (reference sequence). The full variable domain, rest sourced from reference TRBV5-4 and TRBJ1-1, is ETGVTQSPTHLIKTRGQQVTLRCSSQSGHNTVSWYQQALGQGPQFIFQYYREEENGRGNFPPRFSGLQFPNYSSELNVNALELDDSALYLCASSSGAGPAFFGQGTRLTVV.

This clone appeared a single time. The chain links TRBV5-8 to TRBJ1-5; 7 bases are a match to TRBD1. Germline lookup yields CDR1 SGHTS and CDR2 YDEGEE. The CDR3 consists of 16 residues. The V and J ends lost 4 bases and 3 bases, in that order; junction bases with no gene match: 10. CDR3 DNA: TGTGCCAGCAGCCGCGGACAGGTTGCACACAATCAGCCCCAGCATTTT. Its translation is CASSRGQVAHNQPQHF.

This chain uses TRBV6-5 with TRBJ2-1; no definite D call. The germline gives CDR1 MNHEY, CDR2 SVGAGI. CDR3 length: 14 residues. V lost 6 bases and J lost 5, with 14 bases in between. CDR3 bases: TGTGCCAGCAGCCCCCTGCAACTAAACAATGAGCAGTTCTTC. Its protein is CASSPLQLNNEQFF.

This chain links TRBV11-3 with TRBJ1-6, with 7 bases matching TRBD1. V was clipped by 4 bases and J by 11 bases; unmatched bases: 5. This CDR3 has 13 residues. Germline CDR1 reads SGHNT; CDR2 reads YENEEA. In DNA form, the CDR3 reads TGTGCCAGCAGCTCCAGACAGGGTACACCCCTCCACTTT. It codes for CASSSRQGTPLHF. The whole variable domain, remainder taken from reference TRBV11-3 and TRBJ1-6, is EAGVVQSPRYKIIEKKQPVAFWCNPISGHNTLYWYLQNLGQGPELLIRYENEEAVDDSQLPKDRFSAERLKGVDSTLKIQPAELGDSAVYLCASSSRQGTPLHFGNGTRLTVT.

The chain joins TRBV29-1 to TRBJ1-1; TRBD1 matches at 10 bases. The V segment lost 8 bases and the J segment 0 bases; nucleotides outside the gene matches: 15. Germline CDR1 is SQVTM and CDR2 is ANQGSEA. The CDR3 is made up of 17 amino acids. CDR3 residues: CSPKRDRGRSMNTEAFF. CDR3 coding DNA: TGCAGCCCCAAAAGAGACAGGGGGCGAAGCATGAACACTGAAGCTTTCTTT.

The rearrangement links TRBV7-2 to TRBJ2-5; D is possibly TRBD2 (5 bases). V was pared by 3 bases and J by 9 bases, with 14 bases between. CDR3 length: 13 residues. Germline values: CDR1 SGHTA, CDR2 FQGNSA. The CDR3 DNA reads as TGTGCCAGCAGCTTGGTCCGCTCGGGATCCCAGTACTTC. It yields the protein CASSLVRSGSQYF.

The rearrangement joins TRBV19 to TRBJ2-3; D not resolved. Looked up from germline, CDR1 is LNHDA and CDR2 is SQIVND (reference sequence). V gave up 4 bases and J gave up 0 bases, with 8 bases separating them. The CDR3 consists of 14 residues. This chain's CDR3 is CASSTQVSTDTQYF. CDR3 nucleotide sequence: TGTGCCAGTAGTACGCAGGTTAGCACAGATACGCAGTATTTT.

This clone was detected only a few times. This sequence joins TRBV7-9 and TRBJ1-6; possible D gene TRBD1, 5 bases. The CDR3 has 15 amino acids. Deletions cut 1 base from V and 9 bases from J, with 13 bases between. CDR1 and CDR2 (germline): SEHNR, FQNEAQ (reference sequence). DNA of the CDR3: TGTGCCAGCAGCTTAGGCGGGACGGCAGCTTCACCCCTCCACTTT. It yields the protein CASSLGGTAASPLHF.

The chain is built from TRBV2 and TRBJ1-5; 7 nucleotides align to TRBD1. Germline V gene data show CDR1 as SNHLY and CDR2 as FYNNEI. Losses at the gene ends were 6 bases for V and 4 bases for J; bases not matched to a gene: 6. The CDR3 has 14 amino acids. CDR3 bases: TGTGCCAGCAGCTTACAGGGGTGGAATCAGCCCCAGCATTTT. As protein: CASSLQGWNQPQHF.